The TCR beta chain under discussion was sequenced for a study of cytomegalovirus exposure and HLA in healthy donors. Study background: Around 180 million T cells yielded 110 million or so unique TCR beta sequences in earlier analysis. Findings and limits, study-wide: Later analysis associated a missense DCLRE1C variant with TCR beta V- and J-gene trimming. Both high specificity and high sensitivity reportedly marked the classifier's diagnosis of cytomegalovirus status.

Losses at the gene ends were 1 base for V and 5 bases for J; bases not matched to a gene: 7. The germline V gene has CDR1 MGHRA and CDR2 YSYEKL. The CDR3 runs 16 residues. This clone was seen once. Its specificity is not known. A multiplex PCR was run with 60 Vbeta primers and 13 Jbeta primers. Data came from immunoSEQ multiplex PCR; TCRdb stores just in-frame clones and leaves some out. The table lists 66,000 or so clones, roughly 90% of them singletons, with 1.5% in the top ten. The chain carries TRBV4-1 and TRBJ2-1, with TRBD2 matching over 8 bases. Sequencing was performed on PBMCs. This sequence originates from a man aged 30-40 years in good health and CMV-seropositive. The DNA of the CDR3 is TGCGCCAGCAGCCAAGTTTTACTAGCGGAAAACAATGAGCAGTTCTTC. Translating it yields CASSQVLLAENNEQFF.